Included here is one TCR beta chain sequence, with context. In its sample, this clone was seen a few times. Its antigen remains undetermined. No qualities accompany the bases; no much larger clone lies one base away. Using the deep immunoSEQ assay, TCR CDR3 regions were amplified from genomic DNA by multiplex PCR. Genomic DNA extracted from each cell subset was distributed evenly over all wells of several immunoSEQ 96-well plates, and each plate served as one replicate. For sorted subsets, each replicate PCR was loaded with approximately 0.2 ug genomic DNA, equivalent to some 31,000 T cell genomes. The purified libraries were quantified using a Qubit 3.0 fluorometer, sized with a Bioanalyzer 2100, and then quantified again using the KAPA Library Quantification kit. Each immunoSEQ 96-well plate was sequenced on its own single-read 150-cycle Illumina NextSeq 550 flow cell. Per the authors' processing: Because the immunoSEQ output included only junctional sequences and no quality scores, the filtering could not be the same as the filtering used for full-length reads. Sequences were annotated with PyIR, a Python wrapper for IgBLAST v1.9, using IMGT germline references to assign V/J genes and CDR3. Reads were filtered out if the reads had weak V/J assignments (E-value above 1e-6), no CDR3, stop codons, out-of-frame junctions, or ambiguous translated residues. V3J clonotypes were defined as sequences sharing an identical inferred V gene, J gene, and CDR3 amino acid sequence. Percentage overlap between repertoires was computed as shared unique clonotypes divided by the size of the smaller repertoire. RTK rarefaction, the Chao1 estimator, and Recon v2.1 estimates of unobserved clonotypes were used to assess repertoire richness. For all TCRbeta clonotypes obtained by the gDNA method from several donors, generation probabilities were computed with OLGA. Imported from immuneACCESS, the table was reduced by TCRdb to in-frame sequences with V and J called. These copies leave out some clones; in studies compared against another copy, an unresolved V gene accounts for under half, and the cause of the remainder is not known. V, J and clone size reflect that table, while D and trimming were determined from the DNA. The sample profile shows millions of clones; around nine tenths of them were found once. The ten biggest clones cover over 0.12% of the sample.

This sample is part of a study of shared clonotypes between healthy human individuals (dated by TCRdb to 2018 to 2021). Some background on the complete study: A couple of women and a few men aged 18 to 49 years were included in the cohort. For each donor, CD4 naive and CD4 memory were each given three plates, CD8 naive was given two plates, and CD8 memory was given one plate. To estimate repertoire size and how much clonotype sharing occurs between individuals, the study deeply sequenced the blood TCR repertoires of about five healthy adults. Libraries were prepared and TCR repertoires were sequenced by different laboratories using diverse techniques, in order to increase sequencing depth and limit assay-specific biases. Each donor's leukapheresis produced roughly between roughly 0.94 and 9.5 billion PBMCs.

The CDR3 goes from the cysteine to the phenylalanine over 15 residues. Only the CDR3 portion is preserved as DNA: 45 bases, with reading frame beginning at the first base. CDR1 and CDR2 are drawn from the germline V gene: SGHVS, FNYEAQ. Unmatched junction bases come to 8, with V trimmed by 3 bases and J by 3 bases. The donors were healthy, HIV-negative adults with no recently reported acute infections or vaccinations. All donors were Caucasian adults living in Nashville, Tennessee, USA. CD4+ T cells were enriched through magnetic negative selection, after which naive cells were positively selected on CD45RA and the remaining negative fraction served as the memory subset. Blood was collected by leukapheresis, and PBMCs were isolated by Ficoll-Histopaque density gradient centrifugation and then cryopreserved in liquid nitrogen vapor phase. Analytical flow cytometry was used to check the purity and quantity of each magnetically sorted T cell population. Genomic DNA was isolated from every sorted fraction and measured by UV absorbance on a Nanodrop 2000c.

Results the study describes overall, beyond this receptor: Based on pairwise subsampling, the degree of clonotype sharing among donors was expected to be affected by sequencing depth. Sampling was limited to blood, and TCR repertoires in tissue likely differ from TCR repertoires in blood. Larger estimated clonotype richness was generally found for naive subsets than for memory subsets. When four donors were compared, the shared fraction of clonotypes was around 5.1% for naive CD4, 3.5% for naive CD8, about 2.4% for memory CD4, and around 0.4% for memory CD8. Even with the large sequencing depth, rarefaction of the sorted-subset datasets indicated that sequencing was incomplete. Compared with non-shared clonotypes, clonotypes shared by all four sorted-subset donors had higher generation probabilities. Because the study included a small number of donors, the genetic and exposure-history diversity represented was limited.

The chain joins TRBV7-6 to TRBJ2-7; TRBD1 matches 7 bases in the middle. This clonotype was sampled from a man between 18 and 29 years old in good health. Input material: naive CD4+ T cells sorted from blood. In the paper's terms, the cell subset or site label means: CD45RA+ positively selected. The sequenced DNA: TGTGCCAGCAGCTTTCGACCTGGGACAGACTACGAGCAGTACTTC. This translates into CASSFRPGTDYEQYF. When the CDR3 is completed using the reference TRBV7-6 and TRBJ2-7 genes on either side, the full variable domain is GAGVSQSPRYKVTKRGQDVALRCDPISGHVSLYWYRQALGQGPEFLTYFNYEAQQDKSGLPNDRFSAERPEGSISTLTIQRTEQRDSAMYRCASSFRPGTDYEQYFGPGTRLTVT.